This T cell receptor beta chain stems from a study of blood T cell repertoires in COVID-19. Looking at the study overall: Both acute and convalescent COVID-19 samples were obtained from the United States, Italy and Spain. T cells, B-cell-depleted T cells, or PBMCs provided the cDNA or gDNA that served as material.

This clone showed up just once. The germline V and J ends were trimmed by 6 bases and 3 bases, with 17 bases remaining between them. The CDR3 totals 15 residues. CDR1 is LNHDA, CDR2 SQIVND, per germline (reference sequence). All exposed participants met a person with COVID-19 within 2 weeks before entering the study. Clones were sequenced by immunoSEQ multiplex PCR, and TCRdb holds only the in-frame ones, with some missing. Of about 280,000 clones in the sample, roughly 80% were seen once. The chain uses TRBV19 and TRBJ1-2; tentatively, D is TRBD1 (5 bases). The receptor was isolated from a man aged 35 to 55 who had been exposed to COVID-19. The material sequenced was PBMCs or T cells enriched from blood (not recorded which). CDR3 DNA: TGTGCCAGTAGGGGACTCCCAAGAAGAGACTATGGCTACACCTTC. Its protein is CASRGLPRRDYGYTF.